One and the same sample provided the 14 T cell receptor beta chains below, sequenced in a study of a mutant IDH1 vaccine in newly diagnosed glioma (dated by TCRdb to about 2021). Libraries were prepared through the immunoSEQ multiplex PCR assay. Sourced from immuneACCESS, this table was stored by TCRdb with only in-frame sequences that have V and J called. A share of the clones is absent; for the studies checked, an unresolved V gene accounts for under half, and the remainder has no known explanation. For this sample there are 30,000 to 40,000 clones; approximately 80% appear just once. In total, the top ten clones hold about 8.4% of the sample. What this sample's time point label stands for: baseline, week 1 (first vaccination visit). This specimen's treatment or condition label, interpreted: pre-vaccination baseline after standard-of-care therapy. The source material was peripheral blood mononuclear cells (PBMCs), sampled from a glioma patient treated with radiotherapy, temozolomide or both. These receptors were collected from a man aged 50-60 years with glioma. Some clones in this sample may be carry-over from other donors' samples.

V and J are TRBV28 and TRBJ1-5, with D possibly TRBD1 on 5 matching bases. CDR3 length equals 17 residues. V gave up 3 bases and J gave up 0 bases, with 15 bases separating them. The germline V gene encodes CDR1 MDHEN and CDR2 SYDVKM. This chain's CDR3 is CASSLTETKYSNQPQHF. The DNA of the CDR3 is TGTGCCAGCAGTTTGACAGAAACAAAGTATAGCAATCAGCCCCAGCATTTT.

The CDR3 sequence: CAISNPGQGPTGELFF. The CDR3 nucleotides are TGTGCCATCAGTAACCCGGGACAGGGGCCCACCGGGGAGCTGTTTTTT. The V call is TRBV10-3, the J call TRBJ2-2, with 10 bases matching TRBD1. The J segment lost 4 bases and the V segment lost 5 bases, leaving 7 bases of the junction unmatched. Germline CDR1 and CDR2: ENHRY and SYGVKD. The CDR3 runs to 16 residues.

The chain combines TRBV6-1 with TRBJ2-7; D gene unclear. There are 12 residues in the CDR3. Germline V gives CDR1 MNHNS, CDR2 SASEGT. V was cut by 3 bases and J by 3 bases, with 6 bases left in between. In DNA form, the CDR3 reads TGTGCCAGCAGTGACCGGTACTACGAGCAGTACTTC. Translation gives CASSDRYYEQYF.

CDR3 in DNA: TGCGCCAGCAGCCAAGACGGCGGGATTGGCAATCAGCCCCAGCATTTT. This encodes CASSQDGGIGNQPQHF. J is TRBJ1-5 and V is TRBV4-1; no reliable D call. This CDR3 is built from 16 residues. Germline V gene data show CDR1 as MGHRA and CDR2 as YSYEKL. V shed 0 bases and J shed 2 bases, with 11 bases lying between them.

The chain joins TRBV7-6 to TRBJ2-5; a possible D gene is TRBD2 (6 bases). This CDR3 spans 13 amino acids. Per the germline V gene, CDR1 is SGHVS and CDR2 is FNYEAQ. V lost 4 bases and J 1 base, leaving 7 bases between the germline ends. The CDR3 DNA reads TGTGCCAGCAGCTCGGGACTCCAAGAGACCCAGTACTTC. It encodes CASSSGLQETQYF.

The gene calls are TRBV2 and TRBJ2-3; a weak D match, TRBD2 (7 bases). V was cut by 10 bases and J by 6 bases, with 23 bases left in between. The CDR3 covers 15 residues. The germline V gene encodes CDR1 SNHLY and CDR2 FYNNEI. The CDR3 region is CAKKGGGNLIDTQYF. The CDR3 DNA reads as TGTGCCAAAAAGGGGGGAGGGAACCTCATCGATACGCAGTATTTT. The full variable domain, with the rest looked up from reference TRBV2 and TRBJ2-3, is EPEVTQTPSHQVTQMGQEVILRCVPISNHLYFYWYRQILGQKVEFLVSFYNNEISEKSEIFDDQFSVERPDGSNFTLKIRSTKLEDSAMYFCAKKGGGNLIDTQYFGPGTRLTVL.

The chain recombines TRBV5-6 with TRBJ1-2; possible D gene TRBD1, 5 bases. The germline CDR1 and CDR2 sequences are SGHDT and YYEEEE. V was cut by 6 bases and J by 5 bases, with 20 bases left in between. The CDR3 covers 15 residues. CDR3 amino acids: CASTRRGGVAYGYTF. Here the CDR3 DNA reads TGTGCCAGCACCCGACGTGGGGGGGTGGCTTATGGCTACACCTTC.

The chain uses TRBV7-2 and TRBJ2-7, with TRBD1 matching over 7 bases. CDR1 and CDR2 (germline): SGHTA, FQGNSA. CDR3 size: 15 residues. V lost 3 bases to trimming and J lost 3 bases; unmatched junction nucleotides: 8. CDR3 loop: CASSFGQALIYEQYF. The CDR3 DNA is TGTGCCAGCAGCTTCGGACAGGCCTTAATCTACGAGCAGTACTTC.

The V and J genes are TRBV7-6 and TRBJ2-3, with 7 bases that match TRBD2. Germline V gives CDR1 SGHVS, CDR2 FNYEAQ. CDR3 length equals 13 residues. V dropped 5 bases and J dropped 3; count of bases not matched to a gene: 2. This CDR3 is CASSRTSTDTQYF. The CDR3 DNA reads as TGTGCCAGCAGCAGGACTAGTACAGATACGCAGTATTTT. Combining the CDR3 with reference TRBV7-6 and TRBJ2-3 gives the whole variable domain GAGVSQSPRYKVTKRGQDVALRCDPISGHVSLYWYRQALGQGPEFLTYFNYEAQQDKSGLPNDRFSAERPEGSISTLTIQRTEQRDSAMYRCASSRTSTDTQYFGPGTRLTVL.

This clone appeared once. This chain uses TRBV5-4 with TRBJ1-2; D is unresolved. Trimming cost V 4 bases and J 2 bases, with 9 bases left between them. The germline gives CDR1 SGHNT, CDR2 YYREEE (reference sequence). This CDR3 spans 13 amino acids. CDR3 sequence (DNA): TGTGCCAGCAGCCCCGACGAGAACTATGGCTACACCTTC. This sequence encodes CASSPDENYGYTF.

The CDR3 sequence: CASSQKPSGPETPHSPLHF. The DNA for the CDR3 is TGCGCCAGCAGCCAAAAGCCGTCGGGCCCTGAGACCCCACATTCACCCCTCCACTTT. V is TRBV4-3 and J is TRBJ1-6; no clear D gene. The CDR3 covers 19 residues. V was trimmed by 2 bases and J by 8 bases, leaving 25 bases between them. Per the germline V gene, CDR1 is LGHNA and CDR2 is YSLEER.

V gene TRBV5-6 combines with J gene TRBJ2-1; perhaps TRBD2 as D (5 bases). The CDR3 consists of 11 residues. Germline CDR1 is SGHDT and CDR2 is YYEEEE. V lost 3 bases and J lost 12, with 10 bases in between. CDR3 sequence (DNA): TGTGCCAGCAGCTCGGCCGGACTGCAGTTCTTC. Its translation is CASSSAGLQFF.

CDR3 region: CASSKDWWGQETQYF. The CDR3, as DNA: TGTGCCAGCAGCAAAGATTGGTGGGGCCAAGAGACCCAGTACTTC. The J gene is TRBJ2-5, the V gene TRBV21-1. TRBV21-1 is marked as a pseudogene. The CDR3 covers 15 residues.

The chain couples TRBV30 to TRBJ2-7, with D unresolved. CDR1 is GTSNPN and CDR2 is SVGIG in the germline V gene (reference sequence). V gave up 2 bases and J gave up 0 bases, with 14 bases separating them. There are 15 residues in the CDR3. The CDR3 coding sequence is TGTGCCTGGAGTTCTTTTTTCTGGAGCTCCTACGAGCAGTACTTC. This encodes CAWSSFFWSSYEQYF.